This entry lists 11 T cell receptor beta chains sequenced from one sample in a study of cytomegalovirus exposure and HLA in healthy donors. PCR amplification relied on 60 Vbeta primers (plus 13 Jbeta primers). This table comes from immunoSEQ multiplex PCR, and its TCRdb copy is limited to in-frame clones, with some not included. The table lists around 190,000 clones. The material sequenced was PBMCs. Receptors were obtained from a woman aged 25 to 39 in good health and CMV-seropositive.

This chain joins TRBV5-1 and TRBJ2-5; tentative D call: TRBD1 (6 bases). Per germline, CDR1 SGHRS and CDR2 YFSETQ. The CDR3 sequence is 14 residues long. The V and J ends lost 6 bases and 3 bases respectively, with 15 bases between them. The CDR3 region is CASTLGAKEETQYF. The CDR3, as DNA: TGCGCCAGCACCCTGGGGGCCAAGGAAGAGACCCAGTACTTC.

The chain employs TRBV7-2 and TRBJ2-1; 15 nucleotides line up with TRBD2. CDR3 size: 15 residues. Germline lookup yields CDR1 SGHTA and CDR2 FQGNSA. Trimming at V came to 3 bases and at J to 10 bases, leaving 4 bases not matched to a gene. CDR3 in amino acids: CASSLVGLAGGEQFF. The CDR3 DNA sequence: TGTGCCAGCAGCTTGGTGGGACTAGCGGGAGGCGAGCAGTTCTTC.

V and J are TRBV11-2 and TRBJ2-5; 10 bases line up with TRBD1. The J segment lost 4 bases and the V segment lost 5 bases, leaving 7 bases of the junction unmatched. Germline V gene sequence: CDR1 SGHAT, CDR2 FQNNGV. The CDR3 totals 15 residues. CDR3 amino acids: CASSIGQGGSETQYF. The CDR3 nucleotides are TGTGCCAGCAGCATTGGACAGGGGGGTTCAGAGACCCAGTACTTC.

The gene calls are TRBV18 and TRBJ1-5, with a possible D match to TRBD1 (6 bases). V lost 6 bases to trimming and J lost 3 bases, with 15 bases between them. The CDR3 extends over 15 amino acids. Germline lookup yields CDR1 KGHSH and CDR2 LQKENI. Written as DNA, the CDR3 is TGTGCCAGCTCCGGAACGGACAGCTTCAATCAGCCCCAGCATTTT. Its translation: CASSGTDSFNQPQHF.

The chain links TRBV6-1 to TRBJ1-6; a possible D gene is TRBD1 (6 bases). The CDR3 loop spans 13 amino acids. Trimming removed 8 bases from V and 11 bases from J, with 16 bases in between. In germline, CDR1 is MNHNS, CDR2 SASEGT. In DNA form, the CDR3 reads TGTGCCAGCTCCGGACCTACAGGGACACCCCTCCACTTT. Its translation: CASSGPTGTPLHF.

CDR3 residues: CASSVAQASHSYEQYF. CDR3 nucleotide sequence: TGTGCCAGCAGCGTAGCTCAGGCTAGCCACTCCTACGAGCAGTACTTC. The chain uses TRBV9 and TRBJ2-7, with D possibly TRBD2 on 5 matching bases. CDR1 is SGDLS and CDR2 is YYNGEE in the germline V gene. The CDR3 loop spans 16 amino acids. V was pared by 0 bases and J by 0 bases, with 13 bases between.

The CDR3 spells CASSEMGRETQYF. DNA of the CDR3: TGTGCCAGCAGTGAAATGGGGAGAGAGACCCAGTACTTC. This chain connects TRBV6-1 to TRBJ2-5; maybe TRBD2 (5 bases). Germline CDR1 MNHNS, CDR2 SASEGT. Trimming left V 2 bases short and J 4 bases short, with 8 bases between. The CDR3 length is 13 residues.

The rearrangement joins TRBV18 to TRBJ1-1; D remains unclear. Germline CDR1 KGHSH, CDR2 LQKENI. The CDR3 contains 13 residues. The ends were cut back, 4 bases at V and 2 bases at J, with 8 bases in the middle. The CDR3 coding sequence is TGTGCCAGCTCACACGGGGAAAACACTGAAGCTTTCTTT. Amino acids: CASSHGENTEAFF.

V usage is TRBV28 and J usage is TRBJ1-2; D uncertain. V was clipped by 2 bases and J by 0 bases, with 7 bases between them. The CDR3 is 14 residues long. Germline values: CDR1 MDHEN, CDR2 SYDVKM. The CDR3 region is CASSLEGANYGYTF. CDR3 nucleotides: TGTGCCAGCAGTTTAGAAGGAGCTAACTATGGCTACACCTTC.

This chain joins TRBV25-1 and TRBJ1-3, with TRBD1 identical over 8 bases. Per germline, CDR1 MGHDK and CDR2 SYGVNS. Losses at the gene ends were 7 bases for V and 3 bases for J; bases not matched to a gene: 5. The CDR3 consists of 14 residues. The CDR3 reads CASKLQGVGNTIYF. In DNA, the CDR3 is TGTGCCAGCAAGCTACAGGGGGTTGGAAACACCATATATTTT.

The chain joins TRBV9 to TRBJ1-6; 7 bases line up with TRBD1. The J segment lost 10 bases and the V segment lost 3 bases, leaving 7 bases of the junction unmatched. Germline CDR1 and CDR2: SGDLS and YYNGEE. The length of the CDR3 is 14 residues. The CDR3 nucleotides read TGTGCCAGCAGCGCTCGACAGGGCAACTCACCCCTCCACTTT. This gives the protein CASSARQGNSPLHF.